This is a list of T cell receptor beta chains from one sample in a study of OX40 agonist ivuxolimab in advanced cancers. TCRdb's copy holds only in-frame clones and misses some; the assay was immunoSEQ multiplex PCR. This table has some 110,000 clones, roughly nine tenths appearing once. The input for sequencing was CD4+ or CD8+ T cells sorted from blood, taken in a trial of the OX40 agonist ivuxolimab. The source is an adult with an advanced solid tumor such as melanoma, head and neck, liver or kidney cancer. Both conserved end residues are part of each CDR3. D genes are given only for firm matches. Not all rows give a size; the values are once, few, many and, for expanded clones, a class.

size: .; V: TRBV7-2; D: .; J: TRBJ1-2; CDR3: CASSARTANYGYTF; DNA: TGTGCCAGCAGCGCAAGGACAGCTAACTATGGCTACACCTTC
size: .; V: TRBV28; D: .; J: TRBJ2-3; CDR3: CASSLSLTTDTQYF; DNA: TGTGCCAGCAGTTTATCCCTTACCACAGATACGCAGTATTTT
size: .; V: TRBV6-6; D: .; J: TRBJ1-5; CDR3: CASSYSKQNQPQHF; DNA: TGTGCCAGCAGTTACTCGAAGCAGAATCAGCCCCAGCATTTT
size: .; V: TRBV19; D: .; J: TRBJ1-3; CDR3: CASSIGQPGNTIYF; DNA: TGTGCCAGTAGTATTGGACAACCCGGAAACACCATATATTTT
size: .; V: TRBV9; D: .; J: TRBJ1-3; CDR3: CASSLSQGITGNTIYF; DNA: TGTGCCAGCAGTCTGTCGCAGGGCATCACTGGAAACACCATATATTTT
size: .; V: TRBV15; D: .; J: TRBJ2-1; CDR3: CATSRDGTLGLEQFF; DNA: TGTGCCACCAGCAGAGACGGGACCCTCGGGCTTGAGCAGTTCTTC
size: .; V: TRBV7-9; D: .; J: TRBJ1-5; CDR3: CASSLDSNQPQHF; DNA: TGTGCCAGCAGCTTAGATAGCAATCAGCCCCAGCATTTT
size: .; V: TRBV7-9; D: .; J: TRBJ1-1; CDR3: CASSLVITNTEAFF; DNA: TGTGCCAGCAGCTTAGTTATAACGAACACTGAAGCTTTCTTT
size: .; V: TRBV30; D: .; J: TRBJ1-5; CDR3: CAWRRGEGSNQPQHF; DNA: TGTGCCTGGAGGCGAGGGGAAGGTAGCAATCAGCCCCAGCATTTT
size: once; V: TRBV28; D: TRBD1; J: TRBJ1-2; CDR3: CASSSGQGEGYTF; DNA: TGTGCCAGCAGCTCGGGACAGGGAGAAGGCTACACCTTC
size: .; V: TRBV30; D: TRBD2; J: TRBJ2-5; CDR3: CAWSRSLAARETQYF; DNA: TGTGCCTGGAGTAGGTCACTAGCGGCCCGAGAGACCCAGTACTTC
size: .; V: TRBV4-1; D: TRBD2; J: TRBJ2-5; CDR3: CASSQSGGGGYQETQYF; DNA: TGCGCCAGCAGCCAAAGTGGAGGCGGGGGGTACCAAGAGACCCAGTACTTC
size: .; V: TRBV30; D: .; J: TRBJ2-3; CDR3: CAWSLGVSTDTQYF; DNA: TGTGCCTGGAGTTTAGGGGTTAGCACAGATACGCAGTATTTT
size: once; V: TRBV9; D: .; J: TRBJ2-5; CDR3: CASSVGRRLGAQETQYF; DNA: TGTGCCAGCAGCGTAGGTAGGAGACTGGGAGCGCAAGAGACCCAGTACTTC
size: .; V: TRBV7-2; D: .; J: TRBJ2-3; CDR3: CASSQLGGADTQYF; DNA: TGTGCCAGCAGCCAGCTAGGGGGGGCAGATACGCAGTATTTT
size: once; V: TRBV11-2; D: .; J: TRBJ1-6; CDR3: CASSLVVGRTDSPLHF; DNA: TGTGCCAGCAGCTTAGTTGTTGGGCGGACTGATTCACCCCTCCACTTT
size: .; V: TRBV5-1; D: TRBD2; J: TRBJ2-3; CDR3: CASSLAPGLATDTQYF; DNA: TGCGCCAGCAGCTTGGCTCCCGGACTAGCGACAGATACGCAGTATTTT
size: .; V: TRBV14; D: TRBD1; J: TRBJ1-2; CDR3: CASSQDRGQRGGYTF; DNA: TGTGCCAGCAGCCAAGATAGGGGACAGCGGGGTGGCTACACCTTC
size: .; V: TRBV6-5; D: .; J: TRBJ2-7; CDR3: CASSYSYGHSYEQYF; DNA: TGTGCCAGCAGTTACTCCTATGGCCACTCCTACGAGCAGTACTTC
size: .; V: TRBV7-2; D: .; J: TRBJ1-5; CDR3: CASSESSNQPQHF; DNA: TGTGCCAGCAGCGAGAGCTCTAATCAGCCCCAGCATTTT
size: .; V: TRBV28; D: .; J: TRBJ2-7; CDR3: CASSPEVYEQYF; DNA: TGTGCCAGCAGTCCCGAGGTCTACGAGCAGTACTTC
size: .; V: TRBV5-1; D: .; J: TRBJ2-5; CDR3: CASSVDMPVETQYF; DNA: TGCGCCAGCAGCGTTGATATGCCAGTGGAGACCCAGTACTTC
size: once; V: TRBV4-3; D: .; J: TRBJ1-3; CDR3: CASSQGGFLSGNTIYF; DNA: TGCGCCAGCAGCCAAGGAGGTTTTCTCTCTGGAAACACCATATATTTT
size: .; V: TRBV7-9; D: TRBD1; J: TRBJ1-4; CDR3: CASSSDRAGEKLFF; DNA: TGTGCCAGCAGCTCGGACAGGGCAGGTGAAAAACTGTTTTTT
size: .; V: TRBV11-2; D: .; J: TRBJ2-2; CDR3: CASSFLTWGELFF; DNA: TGTGCCAGCAGCTTCTTGACTTGGGGGGAGCTGTTTTTT
size: .; V: TRBV15; D: .; J: TRBJ1-6; CDR3: CATSRDRNSPLHF; DNA: TGTGCCACCAGCAGAGATAGGAATTCACCCCTCCACTTT
size: once; V: TRBV5-8; D: .; J: TRBJ1-2; CDR3: CASIPLNQFYSGYTF; DNA: TGTGCCAGCATCCCGTTGAATCAATTCTACTCTGGCTACACCTTC
size: .; V: TRBV5-7; D: TRBD1; J: TRBJ2-7; CDR3: CASSGDRDRDIYEQYF; DNA: TGTGCCAGCAGCGGGGACCGGGACAGGGATATATACGAGCAGTACTTC
size: .; V: TRBV28; D: .; J: TRBJ2-1; CDR3: CASSTDTLNEQFF; DNA: TGTGCCAGCAGCACCGACACACTCAATGAGCAGTTCTTC
size: .; V: TRBV28; D: .; J: TRBJ2-7; CDR3: CASITGTTSYEQYF; DNA: TGTGCCAGCATAACCGGGACAACCTCCTACGAGCAGTACTTC
size: .; V: TRBV6-5; D: .; J: TRBJ2-3; CDR3: CASSPLEIRTDTQYF; DNA: TGTGCCAGCAGTCCGCTAGAAATTCGCACAGATACGCAGTATTTT
size: .; V: TRBV9; D: .; J: TRBJ2-3; CDR3: CASSKRSGPDTQYF; DNA: TGTGCCAGCAGCAAGCGTAGCGGACCAGATACGCAGTATTTT
size: .; V: TRBV6-4; D: .; J: TRBJ2-3; CDR3: CASSDSRSDTQYF; DNA: TGTGCCAGCAGTGACTCTCGATCAGATACGCAGTATTTT
size: .; V: TRBV2; D: .; J: TRBJ1-1; CDR3: CATGGGWANTEAFF; DNA: TGTGCCACCGGTGGGGGGTGGGCGAACACTGAAGCTTTCTTT
size: .; V: TRBV7-9; D: .; J: TRBJ2-1; CDR3: CASSVGRATSYNEQFF; DNA: TGTGCCAGCAGCGTCGGACGGGCGACTTCCTACAATGAGCAGTTCTTC
size: .; V: TRBV30; D: TRBD2; J: TRBJ2-3; CDR3: CAWSKVAGADTQYF; DNA: TGTGCCTGGAGTAAGGTAGCGGGGGCAGATACGCAGTATTTT
size: .; V: TRBV28; D: TRBD1; J: TRBJ1-6; CDR3: CASRTGDSPLHF; DNA: TGTGCCAGCCGGACAGGAGATTCACCCCTCCACTTT
size: few; V: TRBV30; D: .; J: TRBJ2-2; CDR3: CAWSVYWNTGELFF; DNA: TGTGCCTGGAGTGTCTACTGGAACACCGGGGAGCTGTTTTTT
size: .; V: TRBV7-9; D: .; J: TRBJ1-4; CDR3: CASSPGANEKLFF; DNA: TGTGCCAGCAGCCCTGGCGCGAATGAAAAACTGTTTTTT
size: once; V: TRBV5-1; D: .; J: TRBJ2-2; CDR3: CASSLDGTGELFF; DNA: TGCGCCAGCAGCCTAGACGGTACCGGGGAGCTGTTTTTT
size: .; V: TRBV7-2; D: .; J: TRBJ2-7; CDR3: CASSLADIYEQYF; DNA: TGTGCCAGCAGCTTAGCGGACATCTACGAGCAGTACTTC
size: .; V: TRBV7-9; D: .; J: TRBJ2-7; CDR3: CASSFAAGPTYEQYF; DNA: TGTGCCAGCAGCTTTGCCGCAGGGCCAACCTACGAGCAGTACTTC
size: once; V: TRBV19; D: .; J: TRBJ1-1; CDR3: CASTPWGAGALNTEAFF; DNA: TGTGCCAGTACCCCCTGGGGAGCAGGGGCCTTGAACACTGAAGCTTTCTTT
size: few; V: TRBV5-1; D: .; J: TRBJ1-6; CDR3: CASSLGGNDPLHF; DNA: TGCGCCAGCAGCTTGGGGGGGAACGATCCCCTCCACTTT
size: .; V: TRBV5-4; D: TRBD2; J: TRBJ2-5; CDR3: CASSSGTSGGQQETQYF; DNA: TGTGCCAGCAGCTCCGGGACTAGCGGGGGGCAACAAGAGACCCAGTACTTC
size: .; V: TRBV7-9; D: .; J: TRBJ2-5; CDR3: CASSLAEGQLETQYF; DNA: TGTGCCAGCAGCTTAGCGGAAGGGCAGTTAGAGACCCAGTACTTC
size: .; V: TRBV5-1; D: TRBD2; J: TRBJ2-1; CDR3: CASSSLGSGGVNEQFF; DNA: TGCGCCAGCAGCTCCCTCGGGAGCGGGGGGGTTAATGAGCAGTTCTTC
size: .; V: TRBV7-2; D: .; J: TRBJ2-7; CDR3: CASSSASGPLEQYF; DNA: TGTGCCAGCAGCTCAGCGTCAGGTCCCCTCGAGCAGTACTTC
size: .; V: TRBV9; D: TRBD2; J: TRBJ2-3; CDR3: CASTEAGGSTDTQYF; DNA: TGTGCCAGCACGGAAGCGGGGGGGAGCACAGATACGCAGTATTTT
size: .; V: TRBV11-2; D: .; J: TRBJ1-2; CDR3: CASSIPGEVVHGYTF; DNA: TGTGCCAGCAGCATACCCGGGGAGGTTGTGCATGGCTACACCTTC
size: .; V: TRBV7-2; D: .; J: TRBJ1-1; CDR3: CASSLALPGYARTFF; DNA: TGTGCCAGCAGCTTAGCGCTCCCGGGTTACGCCCGGACTTTCTTT
size: .; V: TRBV18; D: TRBD1; J: TRBJ2-7; CDR3: CASSRGQGAYEQYF; DNA: TGTGCCAGCTCTCGGGGACAGGGGGCCTACGAGCAGTACTTC
size: .; V: TRBV7-2; D: TRBD1; J: TRBJ1-1; CDR3: CASSLETGRAFF; DNA: TGTGCCAGCAGCTTAGAGACAGGGAGGGCTTTCTTT
size: .; V: TRBV28; D: .; J: TRBJ2-2; CDR3: CASTLRGVAGELFF; DNA: TGTGCCAGCACCCTAAGAGGGGTGGCCGGGGAGCTGTTTTTT
size: .; V: TRBV9; D: TRBD1; J: TRBJ1-1; CDR3: CASSVGDSNTEAFF; DNA: TGTGCCAGCAGCGTAGGGGACAGTAACACTGAAGCTTTCTTT